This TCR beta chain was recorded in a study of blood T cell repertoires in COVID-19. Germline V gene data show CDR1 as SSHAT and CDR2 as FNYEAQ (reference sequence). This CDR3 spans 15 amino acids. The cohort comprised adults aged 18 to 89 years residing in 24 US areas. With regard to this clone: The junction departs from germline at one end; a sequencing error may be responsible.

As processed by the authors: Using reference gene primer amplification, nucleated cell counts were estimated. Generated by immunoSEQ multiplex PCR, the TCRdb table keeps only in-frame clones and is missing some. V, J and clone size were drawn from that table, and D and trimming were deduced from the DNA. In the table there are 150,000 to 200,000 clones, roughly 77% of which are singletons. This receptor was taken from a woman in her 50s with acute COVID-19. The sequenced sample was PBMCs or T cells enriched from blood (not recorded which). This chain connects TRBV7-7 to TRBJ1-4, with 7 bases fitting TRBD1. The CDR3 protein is CASSLGTATNEKLFF. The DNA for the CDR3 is TGTGCTAGCAGCTTGGGGACAGCAACTAATGAAAAACTGTTTTTT.